Described below is a single TCR beta chain sequence and its context. The germline gives CDR1 LGHNA, CDR2 YSLEER. The V gene end was trimmed by 1 base and the J gene end by 5 bases; junction bases not matched to a gene: 12. This CDR3 has 18 residues. These data come from a study of cytomegalovirus exposure and HLA in healthy donors. PCR was performed using 60 Vbeta and 13 Jbeta primers. Produced via immunoSEQ multiplex PCR; TCRdb's table is partial and in-frame only. This table has around 100,000 clones, about 80% appearing once. What was sequenced was PBMCs. The receptor's source is a woman in her thirties or forties in good health and CMV-seronegative. The chain employs TRBV4-3 and TRBJ2-1, with TRBD2 identical over 9 bases. The CDR3 loop reads CASSQGPRLAGGDNEQFF. The CDR3 region has the DNA TGCGCCAGCAGCCAAGGCCCGCGCTTGGCGGGAGGGGACAATGAGCAGTTCTTC.